A selection of T cell receptor beta chains follows, all from one sample in a study of blood T cell repertoires in COVID-19. The repertoire was sequenced with immunoSEQ multiplex PCR; TCRdb's copy has only in-frame clones and lacks some. Altogether 300,000 to 400,000 clones are present, around 91% being singletons, with the ten largest covering around 3.5%. The material sequenced was peripheral blood. The receptors derive from a woman under 30 who had recovered from COVID-19. CDR3s include the opening cysteine and the closing phenylalanine or tryptophan. Fields, in order: J gene, V gene, CDR3 protein.

TRBJ1-3 | TRBV11-3 | CASSVTGGSGNTIYF
TRBJ2-1 | TRBV11-2 | CASSLIGELRRYNEQFF
TRBJ1-4 | TRBV13 | CASSFRVNEKLFF
TRBJ2-3 | TRBV6-2/TRBV6-3 | CASSYRGLAGGFADTQYF
TRBJ2-1 | TRBV7-9 | CASSLGHRGTGEQFF
TRBJ2-5 | TRBV12-2 | CASRPMWGGETQYF
TRBJ1-4 | TRBV11-2 | CASRQNEKLFF
TRBJ1-1 | TRBV10-3 | CAISDKGQMNTEAFF
TRBJ2-5 | TRBV5-6 | CASSLDGRGETQYF
TRBJ2-5 | TRBV3-1/TRBV3-2 | CASSPRDRAETQYF
TRBJ2-5 | TRBV5-6 | CASSLDAGFLETQYF
TRBJ1-1 | TRBV6-2/TRBV6-3 | CASSYRGGYTEAFF
TRBJ1-2 | TRBV5-1 | CASSLGEVAAGGCTF
TRBJ1-4 | TRBV10-3 | CAISESGQGHEKLFF
TRBJ2-6 | TRBV4-1 | CASSQDGGLAPAGANVLTF
TRBJ1-1 | TRBV5-1 | CASSLDSGWPMNTEAFF
TRBJ2-5 | TRBV5-4 | CASSLSGLVAETQYF
TRBJ2-3 | TRBV6-4 | CASSDGGLDGDTQYF